Listed below are T cell receptor beta chains from one sample, sequenced in a study of T-cell reconstitution after alpha-beta-depleted transplantation in children. Each CDR3 protein is one row after TCRdb ran MiXCR on the PCR reads. The sample consists of 200,000 to 250,000 distinct CDR3 sequences, approximately 8.9% of them appearing once. The sequenced sample was PBMCs, mostly from graft donor cells, obtained 180 days after TCRalphabeta/CD19-depleted stem cell transplant. The receptors originated from a male patient aged 10-17 years who had a stem cell transplant for acute lymphoblastic leukemia, so the T cells may come from the graft donor. CDR3s include the opening cysteine and the closing phenylalanine or tryptophan. Fields, in order: D gene, V gene, clone size, J gene, CDR3 protein, CDR3 DNA. D genes are given only for firm matches. Not all rows give a size; the values are once, few, many and, for expanded clones, a class.

TRBD1	TRBV12-3/TRBV12-4	many	TRBJ1-1	CPGQGAQNTEAFF	TGCCCCGGGCAGGGGGCCCAGAACACTGAAGCTTTCTTT
.	TRBV20-1	.	TRBJ2-1	CSADFLHSYNEQFF	TGCAGTGCTGATTTCCTCCACTCCTACAATGAGCAGTTCTTC
TRBD1	TRBV6-5	many	TRBJ1-1	CASSPRDRDSGAFF	TGTGCCAGCAGCCCCCGGGACAGGGATTCAGGAGCTTTCTTT
.	TRBV10-3	many	TRBJ2-2	CAIMDGDTGELFF	TGTGCCATCATGGACGGGGACACCGGGGAGCTGTTTTTT
.	TRBV2	many	TRBJ2-1	CASSDGSSYNEQFF	TGTGCCAGCAGTGACGGAAGCTCCTACAATGAGCAGTTCTTC
.	TRBV15	many	TRBJ1-1	CATSRESVRGEGNTEAFF	TGTGCCACCAGCAGAGAATCCGTGAGGGGCGAGGGGAACACTGAAGCTTTCTTT
TRBD1	TRBV28	many	TRBJ1-2	CASSPTLGQEWDYGYTF	TGTGCCAGCAGTCCAACCCTTGGACAGGAGTGGGACTATGGCTACACCTTC
TRBD2	TRBV5-1	many	TRBJ2-3	CASSRPLAGVDTQYF	TGCGCCAGCAGCCGACCACTAGCGGGGGTTGATACGCAGTATTTT
.	TRBV28	many	TRBJ2-5	CASSSSLETQYF	TGTGCCAGCAGTTCTTCACTGGAGACCCAGTACTTC
TRBD2	TRBV29-1	many	TRBJ2-3	CSLGSGTSGTDTQYF	TGCAGCTTAGGGAGTGGGACTAGCGGCACAGATACGCAGTATTTT
TRBD2	TRBV20-1	few	TRBJ2-7	CSASPLSGLGGDEQYF	TGCAGTGCTAGCCCCCTTTCGGGACTAGGAGGAGACGAGCAGTACTTC
TRBD1	TRBV7-2	.	TRBJ2-7	CASKPRDSELYEQYF	TGTGCCAGCAAACCCCGGGACAGCGAACTCTACGAGCAGTACTTC
.	TRBV20-1	many	TRBJ2-5	CSASPEETQYF	TGCAGTGCTAGCCCTGAGGAGACCCAGTACTTC
TRBD2	TRBV6-4	many	TRBJ2-2	CASSSASGNTGELFF	TGTGCCAGCAGTTCAGCTAGCGGGAACACCGGGGAGCTGTTTTTT
.	TRBV5-1	many	TRBJ2-3	CASSLDVPDTQYF	TGCGCCAGCAGCCTCGACGTTCCAGATACGCAGTATTTT
.	TRBV6-6	many	TRBJ2-3	CASSISKDTQYF	TGTGCCAGCAGCATATCCAAAGATACGCAGTATTTT
TRBD1	TRBV20-1	many	TRBJ1-2	CSARMVGGLYGYTF	TGCAGTGCTAGGATGGTAGGGGGCCTCTATGGCTACACCTTC
TRBD2	TRBV10-2	many	TRBJ2-5	CASSVVRLAGGPQATQYF	TGCGCCAGCAGTGTAGTACGACTAGCGGGAGGCCCCCAGGCGACCCAGTACTTC
TRBD2	TRBV5-1	many	TRBJ2-5	CASSLSLAGGHPLQETQYF	TGCGCCAGCAGCTTGTCTCTAGCGGGGGGGCATCCCCTACAAGAGACCCAGTACTTC
.	TRBV27	many	TRBJ2-1	CASSPLGASYNEQFF	TGTGCCAGCAGTCCCTTAGGGGCCTCCTACAATGAGCAGTTCTTC
TRBD2	TRBV5-6	.	TRBJ2-1	CASNWVFEREGQGYNEQFF	TGTGCCAGCAACTGGGTGTTCGAGCGGGAGGGCCAGGGATACAATGAGCAGTTCTTC
TRBD2	TRBV9	many	TRBJ2-2	CASSVRTSGTGELFF	TGTGCCAGCAGCGTAAGGACTAGCGGAACCGGGGAGCTGTTTTTT
.	TRBV11-2	many	TRBJ2-3	CARRGTTDTQYF	TGTGCCAGGCGTGGTACCACAGATACGCAGTATTTT
.	TRBV7-9	many	TRBJ2-7	CASSRDGSYEQYF	TGTGCCAGCAGCCGGGACGGGTCCTACGAGCAGTACTTC
TRBD1	TRBV12-3/TRBV12-4	many	TRBJ1-1	CASSSGTGLTEAFF	TGTGCCAGCAGTTCCGGGACAGGGTTAACTGAAGCTTTCTTT
TRBD1	TRBV10-3	many	TRBJ1-1	CAIRGQVGTEAFF	TGTGCCATCAGGGGACAGGTCGGCACTGAAGCTTTCTTT
TRBD1	TRBV2	many	TRBJ1-2	CASSGDSASGGYTF	TGTGCCAGCAGTGGGGACAGCGCCTCGGGTGGCTACACCTTC
.	TRBV12-3/TRBV12-4	many	TRBJ2-7	CASKNGGIYEQYF	TGTGCCAGCAAAAATGGGGGGATTTACGAGCAGTACTTC
TRBD1	TRBV12-3/TRBV12-4	many	TRBJ2-5	CASGPFRQGGQETQYF	TGTGCCAGCGGACCCTTTCGACAGGGGGGGCAAGAGACCCAGTACTTC
.	TRBV29-1	many	TRBJ2-1	CSVEDGPSSSYNEQFF	TGCAGCGTTGAAGATGGGCCCTCGTCCTCCTACAATGAGCAGTTCTTC
TRBD1	TRBV5-1	few	TRBJ2-7	CASSLRQGYDEQYF	TGCGCCAGCAGCTTGAGACAGGGGTACGACGAGCAGTACTTC
.	TRBV6-1	.	TRBJ1-1	CASLRQINTEAFF	TGTGCCAGCCTGAGGCAGATCAACACTGAAGCTTTCTTT
.	TRBV6-4	.	TRBJ1-1	CASSEESAITEAFF	TGTGCCAGCAGTGAGGAATCAGCGATCACTGAAGCTTTCTTT
.	TRBV10-1	.	TRBJ1-5	CASSEYRLVNQPQHF	TGCGCCAGCAGTGAGTACCGCCTAGTGAATCAGCCCCAGCATTTT
TRBD2	TRBV24-1	many	TRBJ2-2	CATRGGNANTGELFF	TGTGCCACCAGGGGGGGGAACGCGAACACCGGGGAGCTGTTTTTT
.	TRBV7-3	many	TRBJ2-1	CASSKGPSNPYNEQFF	TGTGCCAGCAGCAAAGGCCCTAGCAACCCCTACAATGAGCAGTTCTTC
TRBD1	TRBV10-1	many	TRBJ1-3	CASSGDRVPSGNTIYF	TGCGCCAGCAGTGGGGACAGGGTCCCCTCTGGAAACACCATATATTTT
.	TRBV24-1	many	TRBJ1-5	CATSDLEVPRSNQPQHF	TGTGCCACCAGTGATTTAGAAGTCCCGCGCAGCAATCAGCCCCAGCATTTT
.	TRBV20-1	many	TRBJ2-2	CSARWRENTGELFF	TGCAGTGCTAGATGGCGGGAGAACACCGGGGAGCTGTTTTTT
.	TRBV5-6	many	TRBJ1-1	CASSLYAGGVTEAFF	TGTGCCAGCAGCTTGTATGCCGGGGGAGTCACTGAAGCTTTCTTT
TRBD2	TRBV28	few	TRBJ2-2	CASSLGTRGDTGELFF	TGTGCCAGCAGCCTGGGGACTAGAGGCGACACCGGGGAGCTGTTTTTT
TRBD2	TRBV28	many	TRBJ2-7	CASTRRLAGKDEQYF	TGTGCCAGCACCCGCCGACTAGCGGGAAAGGACGAGCAGTACTTC
.	TRBV29-1	many	TRBJ2-3	CSVRQRLTDTQYF	TGCAGCGTCCGACAGAGGCTCACAGATACGCAGTATTTT
.	TRBV7-3	many	TRBJ1-1	CASSFNMNTEAFF	TGTGCCAGCAGCTTTAATATGAACACTGAAGCTTTCTTT
TRBD1	TRBV28	many	TRBJ2-7	CASSLPGQSYEQYF	TGTGCCAGCAGTTTACCGGGACAGTCCTACGAGCAGTACTTC
.	TRBV29-1	many	TRBJ2-2	CSVVEGTTNTGELFF	TGCAGCGTTGTCGAAGGGACCACGAACACCGGGGAGCTGTTTTTT
.	TRBV20-1	many	TRBJ2-7	CSAREGSAYEQYF	TGCAGTGCTAGAGAGGGGTCTGCCTACGAGCAGTACTTC
.	TRBV3-1	many	TRBJ2-5	CASSQDKTSQYF	TGTGCCAGCAGCCAAGATAAGACATCCCAGTACTTC
TRBD1	TRBV20-1	many	TRBJ2-2	CSARDLGQTGELFF	TGCAGTGCTAGAGATCTGGGACAGACCGGGGAGCTGTTTTTT
.	TRBV13	many	TRBJ2-3	CASSLPEGGTDTQYF	TGTGCCAGCAGCCTCCCGGAGGGGGGAACAGATACGCAGTATTTT
.	TRBV5-1	many	TRBJ2-2	CASSFSPPGELFF	TGCGCCAGCAGCTTTTCACCGCCCGGGGAGCTGTTTTTT